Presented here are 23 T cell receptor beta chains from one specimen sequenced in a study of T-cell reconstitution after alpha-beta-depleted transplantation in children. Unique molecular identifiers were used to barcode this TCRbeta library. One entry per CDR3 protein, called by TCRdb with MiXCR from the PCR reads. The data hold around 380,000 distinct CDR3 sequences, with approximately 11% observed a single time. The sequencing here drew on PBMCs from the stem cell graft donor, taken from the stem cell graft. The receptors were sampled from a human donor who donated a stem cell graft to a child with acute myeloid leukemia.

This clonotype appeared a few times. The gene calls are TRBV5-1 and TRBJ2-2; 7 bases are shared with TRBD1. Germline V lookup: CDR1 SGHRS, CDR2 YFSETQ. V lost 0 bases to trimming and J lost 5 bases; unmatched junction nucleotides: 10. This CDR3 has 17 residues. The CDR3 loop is CASSLEGGIVLTGELFF. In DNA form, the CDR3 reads TGCGCCAGCAGCTTGGAAGGGGGCATCGTGTTAACCGGGGAGCTGTTTTTT. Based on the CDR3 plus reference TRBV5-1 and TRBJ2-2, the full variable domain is KAGVTQTPRYLIKTRGQQVTLSCSPISGHRSVSWYQQTPGQGLQFLFEYFSETQRNKGNFPGRFSGRQFSNSRSEMNVSTLELGDSALYLCASSLEGGIVLTGELFFGEGSRLTVL.

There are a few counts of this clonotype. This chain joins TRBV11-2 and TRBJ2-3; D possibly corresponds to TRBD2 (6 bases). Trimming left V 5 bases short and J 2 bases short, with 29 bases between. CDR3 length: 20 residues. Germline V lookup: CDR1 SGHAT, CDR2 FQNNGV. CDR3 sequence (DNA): TGTGCCAGCAGCCAAGGAGGAGGGCAAACTAGTGCCCCTGACACAGATACGCAGTATTTT. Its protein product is CASSQGGGQTSAPDTDTQYF.

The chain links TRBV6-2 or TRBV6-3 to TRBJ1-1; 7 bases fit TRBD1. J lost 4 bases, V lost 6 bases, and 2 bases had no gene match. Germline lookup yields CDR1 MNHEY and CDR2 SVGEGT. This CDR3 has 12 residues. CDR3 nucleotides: TGTGCCAGCAGCCGGGACAGCACTGAAGCTTTCTTT. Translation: CASSRDSTEAFF.

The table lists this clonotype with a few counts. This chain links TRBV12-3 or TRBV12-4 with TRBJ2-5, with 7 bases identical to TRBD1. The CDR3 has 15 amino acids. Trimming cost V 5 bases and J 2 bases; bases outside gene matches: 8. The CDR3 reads CASSQQPGQQETQYF. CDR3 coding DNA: TGTGCCAGCAGTCAGCAACCGGGACAGCAAGAGACCCAGTACTTC.

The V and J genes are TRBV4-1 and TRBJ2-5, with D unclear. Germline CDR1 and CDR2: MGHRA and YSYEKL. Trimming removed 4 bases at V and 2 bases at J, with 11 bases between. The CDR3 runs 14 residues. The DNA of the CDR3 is TGCGCCAGCAGCCGTGCTGCCCGACAAGAGACCCAGTACTTC. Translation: CASSRAARQETQYF.

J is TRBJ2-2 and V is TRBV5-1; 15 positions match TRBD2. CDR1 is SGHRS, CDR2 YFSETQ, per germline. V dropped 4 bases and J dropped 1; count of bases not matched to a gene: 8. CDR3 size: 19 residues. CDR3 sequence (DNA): TGCGCCAGCAGCCCGGGACTAGCGGGGGGCCAACTGAACACCGGGGAGCTGTTTTTT. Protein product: CASSPGLAGGQLNTGELFF.

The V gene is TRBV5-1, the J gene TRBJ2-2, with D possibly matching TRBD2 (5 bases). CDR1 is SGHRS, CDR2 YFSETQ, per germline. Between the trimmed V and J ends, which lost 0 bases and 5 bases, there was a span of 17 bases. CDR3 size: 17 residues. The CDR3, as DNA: TGCGCCAGCAGCTTGGCGGGTTTCGGGGAAGGGACCGGGGAGCTGTTTTTT. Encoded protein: CASSLAGFGEGTGELFF.

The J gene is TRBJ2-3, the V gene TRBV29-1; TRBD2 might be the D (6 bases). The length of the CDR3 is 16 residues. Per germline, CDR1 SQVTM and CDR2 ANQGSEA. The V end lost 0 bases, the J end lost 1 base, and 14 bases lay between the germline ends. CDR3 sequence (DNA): TGCAGCGTTGAAGATTCGAGGGGAGGCGGCACAGATACGCAGTATTTT. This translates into CSVEDSRGGGTDTQYF.

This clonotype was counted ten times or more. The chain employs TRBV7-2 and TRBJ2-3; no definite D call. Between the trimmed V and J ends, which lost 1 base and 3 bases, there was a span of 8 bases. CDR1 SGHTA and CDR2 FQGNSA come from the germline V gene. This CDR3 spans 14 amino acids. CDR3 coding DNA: TGTGCCAGCAGCTTAGTCGGGCGTACAGATACGCAGTATTTT. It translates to CASSLVGRTDTQYF.

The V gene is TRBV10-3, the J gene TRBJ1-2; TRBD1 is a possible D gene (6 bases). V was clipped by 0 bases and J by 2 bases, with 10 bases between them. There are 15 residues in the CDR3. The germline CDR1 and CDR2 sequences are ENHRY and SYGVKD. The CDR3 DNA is TGTGCCATCAGTGAGTCTCCAGGGGTGAACTATGGCTACACCTTC. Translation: CAISESPGVNYGYTF.

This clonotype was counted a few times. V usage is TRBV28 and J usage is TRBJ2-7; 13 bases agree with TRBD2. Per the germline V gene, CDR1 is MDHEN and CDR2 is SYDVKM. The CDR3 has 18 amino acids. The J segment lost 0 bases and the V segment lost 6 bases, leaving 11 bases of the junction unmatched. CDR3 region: CASSLEGTSGVDSYEQYV. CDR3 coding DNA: TGTGCCAGCAGCCTTGAAGGGACTAGCGGGGTCGACTCCTACGAGCAGTACGTC.

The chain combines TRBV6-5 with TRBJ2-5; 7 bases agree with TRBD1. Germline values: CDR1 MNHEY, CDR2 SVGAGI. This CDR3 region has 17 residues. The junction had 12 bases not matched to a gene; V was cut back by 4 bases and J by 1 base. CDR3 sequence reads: CASSLPRGRGSQETQYF. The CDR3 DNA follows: TGTGCCAGCAGTTTACCGCGAGGCAGGGGGTCCCAAGAGACCCAGTACTTC.

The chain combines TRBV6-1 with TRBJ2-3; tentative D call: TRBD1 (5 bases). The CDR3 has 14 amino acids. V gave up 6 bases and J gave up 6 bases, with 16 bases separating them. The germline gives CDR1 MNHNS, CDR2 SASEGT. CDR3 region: CASRRLLPGDTQYF. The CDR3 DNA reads TGTGCCAGCAGACGCCTCCTCCCAGGGGATACGCAGTATTTT.

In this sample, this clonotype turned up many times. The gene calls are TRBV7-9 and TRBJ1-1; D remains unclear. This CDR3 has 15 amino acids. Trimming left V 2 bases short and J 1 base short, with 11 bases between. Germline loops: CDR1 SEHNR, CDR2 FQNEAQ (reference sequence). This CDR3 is CASSLWSGPNTEAFF. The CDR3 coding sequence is TGTGCCAGCAGCTTATGGTCAGGCCCGAACACTGAAGCTTTCTTT. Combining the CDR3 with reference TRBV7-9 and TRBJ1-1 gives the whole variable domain DTGVSQNPRHKITKRGQNVTFRCDPISEHNRLYWYRQTLGQGPEFLTYFQNEAQLEKSRLLSDRFSAERPKGSFSTLEIQRTEQGDSAMYLCASSLWSGPNTEAFFGQGTRLTVV.

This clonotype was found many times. CDR3 nucleotide sequence: TGCAGCGTTTGGACAGGGGGCGTTGGGCCCCAGCATTTT. Translating gives CSVWTGGVGPQHF. V and J are TRBV29-1 and TRBJ1-5; TRBD1 aligns across 11 bases. In germline, CDR1 is SQVTM, CDR2 ANQGSEA. The J segment lost 9 bases and the V segment lost 5 bases, leaving 6 bases of the junction unmatched. The CDR3 sequence is 13 residues long.

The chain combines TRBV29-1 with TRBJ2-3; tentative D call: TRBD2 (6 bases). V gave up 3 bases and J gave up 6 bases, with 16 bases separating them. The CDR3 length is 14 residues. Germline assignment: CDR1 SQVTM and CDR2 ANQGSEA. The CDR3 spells CSVEPGEYRDTQYF. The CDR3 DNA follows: TGCAGCGTTGAGCCGGGGGAATATAGGGATACGCAGTATTTT.

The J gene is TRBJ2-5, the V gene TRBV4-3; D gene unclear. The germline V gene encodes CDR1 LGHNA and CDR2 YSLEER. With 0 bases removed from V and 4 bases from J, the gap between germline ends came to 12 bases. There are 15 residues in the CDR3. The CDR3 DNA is TGCGCCAGCAGCCAAGATCAGTCTCGGATAGAGACCCAGTACTTC. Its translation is CASSQDQSRIETQYF.

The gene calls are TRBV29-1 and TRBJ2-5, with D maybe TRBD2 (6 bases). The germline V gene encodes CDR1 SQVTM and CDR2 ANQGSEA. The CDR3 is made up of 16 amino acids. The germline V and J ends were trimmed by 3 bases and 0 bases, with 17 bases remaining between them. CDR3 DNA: TGCAGCGTTGACCGTGGGGTCGGACTAAACCAAGAGACCCAGTACTTC. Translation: CSVDRGVGLNQETQYF. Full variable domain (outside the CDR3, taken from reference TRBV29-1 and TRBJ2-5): SAVISQKPSRDICQRGTSLTIQCQVDSQVTMMFWYRQQPGQSLTLIATANQGSEATYESGFVIDKFPISRPNLTFSTLTVSNMSPEDSSIYLCSVDRGVGLNQETQYFGPGTRLLVL.

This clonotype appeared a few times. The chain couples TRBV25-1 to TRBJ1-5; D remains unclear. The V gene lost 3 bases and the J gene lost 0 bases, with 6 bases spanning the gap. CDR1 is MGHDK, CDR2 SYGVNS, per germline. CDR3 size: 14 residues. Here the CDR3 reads CASSEDSSNQPQHF. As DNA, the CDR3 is TGTGCCAGCAGTGAGGACTCTAGCAATCAGCCCCAGCATTTT.

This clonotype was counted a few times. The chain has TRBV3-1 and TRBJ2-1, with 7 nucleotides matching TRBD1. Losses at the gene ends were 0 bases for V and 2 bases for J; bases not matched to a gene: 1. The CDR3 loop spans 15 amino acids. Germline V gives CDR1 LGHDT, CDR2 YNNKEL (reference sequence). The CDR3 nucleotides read TGTGCCAGCAGCCAAGAGGGGACAGCCTACAATGAGCAGTTCTTC. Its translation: CASSQEGTAYNEQFF.

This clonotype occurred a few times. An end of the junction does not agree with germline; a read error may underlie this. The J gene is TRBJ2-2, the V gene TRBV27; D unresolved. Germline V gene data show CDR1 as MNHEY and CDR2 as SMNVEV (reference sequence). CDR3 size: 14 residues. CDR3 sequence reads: CASSLLQNPGELFF. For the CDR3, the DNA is TGTGCCAGCAGTTTACTACAGAACCCCGGGGAGCTGTTTTTT.

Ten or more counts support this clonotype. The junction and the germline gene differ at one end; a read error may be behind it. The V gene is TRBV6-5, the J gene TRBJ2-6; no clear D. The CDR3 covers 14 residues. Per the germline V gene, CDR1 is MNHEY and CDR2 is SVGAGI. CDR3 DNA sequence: TGTGCCAGCAGCTACTCCTCTGGGGCCAACGTCCTGACTTTC. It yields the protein CASSYSSGANVLTF.

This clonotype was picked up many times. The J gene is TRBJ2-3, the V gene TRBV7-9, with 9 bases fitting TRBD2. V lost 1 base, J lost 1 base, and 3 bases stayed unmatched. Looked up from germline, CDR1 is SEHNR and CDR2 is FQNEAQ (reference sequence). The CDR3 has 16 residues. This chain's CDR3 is CASSLGVAGGTDTQYF. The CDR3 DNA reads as TGTGCCAGCAGCTTAGGGGTAGCGGGAGGCACAGATACGCAGTATTTT.